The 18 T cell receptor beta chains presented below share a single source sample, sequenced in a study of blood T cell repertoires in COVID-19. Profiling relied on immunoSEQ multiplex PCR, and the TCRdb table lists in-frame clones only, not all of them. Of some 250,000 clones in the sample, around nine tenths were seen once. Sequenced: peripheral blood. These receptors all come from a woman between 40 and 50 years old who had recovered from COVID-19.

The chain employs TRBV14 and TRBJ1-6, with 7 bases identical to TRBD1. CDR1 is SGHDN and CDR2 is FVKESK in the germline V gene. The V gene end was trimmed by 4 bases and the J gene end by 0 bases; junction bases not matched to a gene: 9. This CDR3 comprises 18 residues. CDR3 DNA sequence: TGTGCCAGCAGCCCATCGACAGGGTTACGCTCCTATAATTCACCCCTCCACTTT. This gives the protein CASSPSTGLRSYNSPLHF.

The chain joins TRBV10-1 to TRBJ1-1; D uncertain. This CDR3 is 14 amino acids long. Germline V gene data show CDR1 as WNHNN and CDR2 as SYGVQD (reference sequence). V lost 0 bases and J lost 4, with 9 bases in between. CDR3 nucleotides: TGCGCCAGCAGTGAGTCGAGAGGTGGCACTGAAGCTTTCTTT. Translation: CASSESRGGTEAFF.

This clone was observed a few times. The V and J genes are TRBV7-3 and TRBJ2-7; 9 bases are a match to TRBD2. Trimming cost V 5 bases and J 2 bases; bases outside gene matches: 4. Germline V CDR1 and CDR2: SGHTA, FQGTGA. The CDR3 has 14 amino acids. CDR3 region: CASSPVAGAYEQYF. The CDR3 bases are TGTGCCAGCAGCCCCGTAGCGGGGGCCTACGAGCAGTACTTC.

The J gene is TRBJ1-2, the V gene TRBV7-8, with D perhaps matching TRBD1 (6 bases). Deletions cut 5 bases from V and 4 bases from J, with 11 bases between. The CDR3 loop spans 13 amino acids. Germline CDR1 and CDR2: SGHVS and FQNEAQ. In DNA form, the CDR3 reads TGTGCCAGCAGCCGGGGGGCATCCTATGGCTACACCTTC. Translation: CASSRGASYGYTF.

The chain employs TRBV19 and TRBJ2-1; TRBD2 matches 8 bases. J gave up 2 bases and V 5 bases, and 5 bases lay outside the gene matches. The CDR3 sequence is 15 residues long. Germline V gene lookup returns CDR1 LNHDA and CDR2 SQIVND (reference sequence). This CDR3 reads CASSAMGLAYNEQFF. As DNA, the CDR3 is TGTGCCAGTAGTGCAATGGGACTAGCCTACAATGAGCAGTTCTTC.

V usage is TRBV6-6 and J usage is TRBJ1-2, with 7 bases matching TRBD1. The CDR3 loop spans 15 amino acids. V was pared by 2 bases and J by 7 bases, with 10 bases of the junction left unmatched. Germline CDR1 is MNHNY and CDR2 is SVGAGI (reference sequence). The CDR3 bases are TGTGCCAGCAGTTACCACCAACAGGGGAGGAGTGGCTACACCTTC. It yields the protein CASSYHQQGRSGYTF.

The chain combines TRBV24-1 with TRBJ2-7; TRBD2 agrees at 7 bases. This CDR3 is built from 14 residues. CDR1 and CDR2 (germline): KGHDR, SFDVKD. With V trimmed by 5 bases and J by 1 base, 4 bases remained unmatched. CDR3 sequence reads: CATSGGGGSYEQYF. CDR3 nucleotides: TGTGCCACCAGTGGTGGCGGGGGTTCCTACGAGCAGTACTTC.

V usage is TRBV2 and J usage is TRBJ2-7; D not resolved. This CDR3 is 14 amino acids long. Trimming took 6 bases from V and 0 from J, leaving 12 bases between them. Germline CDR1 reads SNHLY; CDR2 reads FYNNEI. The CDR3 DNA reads TGTGCCAGCAGCGAACTTGTGGCCTCCTACGAGCAGTACGTC. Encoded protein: CASSELVASYEQYV.

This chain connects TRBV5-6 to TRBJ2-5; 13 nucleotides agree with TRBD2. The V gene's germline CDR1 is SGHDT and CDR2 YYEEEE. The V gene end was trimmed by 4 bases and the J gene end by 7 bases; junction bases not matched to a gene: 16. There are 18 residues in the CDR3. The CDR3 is CASSPLPGTSGIGGTQYF. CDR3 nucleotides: TGTGCCAGCAGCCCCCTCCCCGGGACTAGCGGGATAGGGGGGACCCAGTACTTC. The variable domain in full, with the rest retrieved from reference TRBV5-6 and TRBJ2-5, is DAGVTQSPTHLIKTRGQQVTLRCSPKSGHDTVSWYQQALGQGPQFIFQYYEEEERQRGNFPDRFSGHQFPNYSSELNVNALLLGDSALYLCASSPLPGTSGIGGTQYFGPGTRLLVL.

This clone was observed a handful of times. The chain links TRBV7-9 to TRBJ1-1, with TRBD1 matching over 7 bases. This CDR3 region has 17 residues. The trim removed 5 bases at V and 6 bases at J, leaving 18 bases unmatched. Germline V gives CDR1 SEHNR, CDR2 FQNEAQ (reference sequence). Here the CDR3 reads CASSPPGAPNRGPEAFF. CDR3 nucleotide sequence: TGTGCCAGCAGCCCCCCAGGGGCCCCAAACAGGGGCCCTGAAGCTTTCTTT.

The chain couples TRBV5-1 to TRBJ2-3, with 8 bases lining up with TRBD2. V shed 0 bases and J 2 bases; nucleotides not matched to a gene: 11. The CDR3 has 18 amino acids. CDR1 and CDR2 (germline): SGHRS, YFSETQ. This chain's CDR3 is CASSLVPHSGTITDTQYF. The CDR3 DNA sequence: TGCGCCAGCAGCTTGGTCCCCCATAGCGGGACAATCACAGATACGCAGTATTTT. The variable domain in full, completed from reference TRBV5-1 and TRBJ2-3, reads KAGVTQTPRYLIKTRGQQVTLSCSPISGHRSVSWYQQTPGQGLQFLFEYFSETQRNKGNFPGRFSGRQFSNSRSEMNVSTLELGDSALYLCASSLVPHSGTITDTQYFGPGTRLTVL.

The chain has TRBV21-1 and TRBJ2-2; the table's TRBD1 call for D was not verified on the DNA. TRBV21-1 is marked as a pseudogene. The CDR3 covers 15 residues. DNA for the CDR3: TGTGCCAGCAGCGGCCGGGACAGGGGTACCGGGGAGCTGTTTTTT. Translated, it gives CASSGRDRGTGELFF.

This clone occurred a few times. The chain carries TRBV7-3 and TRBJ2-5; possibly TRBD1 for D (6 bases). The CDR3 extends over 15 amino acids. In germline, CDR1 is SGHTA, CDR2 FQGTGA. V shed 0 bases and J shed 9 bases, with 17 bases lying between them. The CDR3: CASSLTGWGEGAQYF. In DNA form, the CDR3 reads TGTGCCAGCAGCTTAACCGGCTGGGGTGAGGGGGCCCAGTACTTC.

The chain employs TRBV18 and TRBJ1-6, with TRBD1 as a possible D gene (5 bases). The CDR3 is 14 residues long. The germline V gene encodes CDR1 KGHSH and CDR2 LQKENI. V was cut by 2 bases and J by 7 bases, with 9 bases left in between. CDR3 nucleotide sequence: TGTGCCAGCTCACCAGGGGAGGGGAATTCACCCCTCCACTTT. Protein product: CASSPGEGNSPLHF.

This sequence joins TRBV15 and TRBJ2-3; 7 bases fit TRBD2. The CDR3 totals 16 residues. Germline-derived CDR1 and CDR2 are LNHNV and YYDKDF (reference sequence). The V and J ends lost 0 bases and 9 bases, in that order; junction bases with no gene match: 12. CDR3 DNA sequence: TGTGCCACCAGCAGAGATCTGGCGGGAGCTCATGGGACGCAGTATTTT. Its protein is CATSRDLAGAHGTQYF.

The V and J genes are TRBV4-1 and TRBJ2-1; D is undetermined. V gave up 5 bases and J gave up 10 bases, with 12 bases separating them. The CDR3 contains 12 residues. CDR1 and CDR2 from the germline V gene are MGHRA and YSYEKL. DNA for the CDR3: TGCGCCAGCAGCGACCAGGATTGGGAGCAGTTCTTC. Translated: CASSDQDWEQFF.

The CDR3 DNA follows: TGTGCCAGCAGCTTATTCTCGCAGGATCCAACTAACTATGGCTACACCTTC. Translating gives CASSLFSQDPTNYGYTF. The chain carries TRBV7-8 and TRBJ1-2; D remains unclear. Between the trimmed V and J ends, which lost 2 bases and 0 bases, there was a span of 16 bases. Looked up from germline, CDR1 is SGHVS and CDR2 is FQNEAQ. This CDR3 has 17 amino acids.

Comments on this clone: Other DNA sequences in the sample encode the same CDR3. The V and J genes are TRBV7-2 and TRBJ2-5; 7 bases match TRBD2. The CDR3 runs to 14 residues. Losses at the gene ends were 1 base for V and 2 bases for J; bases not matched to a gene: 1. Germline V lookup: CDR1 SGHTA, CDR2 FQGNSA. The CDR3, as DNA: TGTGCCAGCAGCTTAGGGGGAGGGCAAGAGACCCAGTACTTC. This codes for CASSLGGGQETQYF. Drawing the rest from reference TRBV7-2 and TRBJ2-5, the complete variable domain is GAGVSQSPSNKVTEKGKDVELRCDPISGHTALYWYRQSLGQGLEFLIYFQGNSAPDKSGLPSDRFSAERTGGSVSTLTIQRTQQEDSAVYLCASSLGGGQETQYFGPGTRLLVL.